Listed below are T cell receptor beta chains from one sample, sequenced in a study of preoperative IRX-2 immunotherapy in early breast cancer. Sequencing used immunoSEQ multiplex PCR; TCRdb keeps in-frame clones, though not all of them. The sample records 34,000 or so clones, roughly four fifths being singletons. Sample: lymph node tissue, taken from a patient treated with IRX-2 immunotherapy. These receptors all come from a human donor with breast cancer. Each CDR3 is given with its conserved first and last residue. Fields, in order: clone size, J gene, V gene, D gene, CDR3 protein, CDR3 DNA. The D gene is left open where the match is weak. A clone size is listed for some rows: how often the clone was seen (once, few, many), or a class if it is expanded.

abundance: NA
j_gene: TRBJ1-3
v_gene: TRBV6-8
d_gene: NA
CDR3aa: CASSGLENTIYF
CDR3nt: TGTGCCAGCAGCGGCTTAGAAAACACCATATATTTT

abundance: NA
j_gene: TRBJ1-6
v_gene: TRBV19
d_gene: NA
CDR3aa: CASVRTLGSPLHF
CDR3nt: TGTGCCAGTGTCAGGACACTCGGTTCACCCCTCCACTTT

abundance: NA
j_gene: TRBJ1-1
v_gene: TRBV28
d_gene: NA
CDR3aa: CASRSEGVAEAFF
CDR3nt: TGTGCCAGCCGGTCTGAGGGGGTCGCTGAAGCTTTCTTT

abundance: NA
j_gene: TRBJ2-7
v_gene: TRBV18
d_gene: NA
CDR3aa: CASSPEAGFYEQYF
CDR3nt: TGTGCCAGCTCACCAGAGGCCGGGTTCTACGAGCAGTACTTC

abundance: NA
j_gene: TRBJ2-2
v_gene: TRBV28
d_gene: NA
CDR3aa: CASSLFGTGSKRERYTGELFF
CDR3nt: TGTGCCAGCAGTTTGTTCGGGACAGGATCGAAGCGGGAGCGTTACACCGGGGAGCTGTTTTTT

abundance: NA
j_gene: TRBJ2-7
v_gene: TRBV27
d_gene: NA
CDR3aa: CASSITGVFYEQYF
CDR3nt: TGTGCCAGCAGTATAACGGGGGTATTCTACGAGCAGTACTTC

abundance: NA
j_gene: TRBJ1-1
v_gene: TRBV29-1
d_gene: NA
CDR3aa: CSVARGWGTEAFF
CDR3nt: TGCAGCGTAGCCAGGGGTTGGGGCACTGAAGCTTTCTTT

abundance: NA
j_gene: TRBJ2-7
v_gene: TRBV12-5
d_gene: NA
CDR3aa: CASGLTVREQYF
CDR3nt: TGTGCTAGTGGTTTAACGGTACGCGAGCAGTACTTC

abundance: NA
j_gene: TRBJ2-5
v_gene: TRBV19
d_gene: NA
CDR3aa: CASSSPRTEAETQYF
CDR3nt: TGTGCCAGTAGTTCACCCCGGACGGAAGCGGAGACCCAGTACTTC

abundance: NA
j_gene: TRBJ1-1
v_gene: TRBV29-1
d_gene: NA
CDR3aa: CSVESLLGSAEAFF
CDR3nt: TGCAGCGTTGAGTCTCTCCTTGGGTCGGCTGAAGCTTTCTTT

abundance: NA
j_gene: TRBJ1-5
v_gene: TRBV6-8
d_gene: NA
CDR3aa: CASSYLLGNQPQHF
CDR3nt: TGTGCCAGCAGTTACTTGTTGGGCAATCAGCCCCAGCATTTT

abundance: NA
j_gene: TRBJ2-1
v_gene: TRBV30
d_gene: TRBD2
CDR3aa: CAWSGTSGYLVQFF
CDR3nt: TGTGCCTGGTCCGGGACTAGCGGTTACCTGGTGCAGTTCTTC

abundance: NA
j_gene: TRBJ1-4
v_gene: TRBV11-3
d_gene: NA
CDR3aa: CASSPQSATNEKLFF
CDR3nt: TGTGCCAGCAGCCCACAGAGTGCAACTAATGAAAAACTGTTTTTT

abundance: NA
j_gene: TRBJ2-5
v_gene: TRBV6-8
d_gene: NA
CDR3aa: CASSYSRVGAWQTQYF
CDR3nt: TGTGCCAGCAGTTACTCGAGGGTTGGAGCCTGGCAGACCCAGTACTTC

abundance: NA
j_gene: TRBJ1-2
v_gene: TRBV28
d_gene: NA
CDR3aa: CASSLSQAYGDGYTF
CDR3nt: TGTGCCAGCAGTTTATCACAGGCCTATGGAGATGGCTACACCTTC

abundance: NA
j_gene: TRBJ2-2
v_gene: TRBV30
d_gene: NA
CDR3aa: CAGDPNTGELFF
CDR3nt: TGTGCCGGGGACCCGAACACCGGGGAGCTGTTTTTT

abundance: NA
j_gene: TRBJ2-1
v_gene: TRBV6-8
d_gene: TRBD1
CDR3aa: CASSSRQGTYNEQFF
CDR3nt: TGTGCCAGCAGTTCTCGACAGGGGACCTACAATGAGCAGTTCTTC

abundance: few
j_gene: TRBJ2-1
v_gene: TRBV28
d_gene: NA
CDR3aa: CASRDSTLYNEQFF
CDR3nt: TGTGCCAGCCGGGACTCAACCCTCTACAATGAGCAGTTCTTC

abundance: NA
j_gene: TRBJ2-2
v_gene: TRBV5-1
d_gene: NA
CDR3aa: CASSLTATTTGELFF
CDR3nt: TGCGCCAGCAGCTTGACCGCGACAACAACCGGGGAGCTGTTTTTT

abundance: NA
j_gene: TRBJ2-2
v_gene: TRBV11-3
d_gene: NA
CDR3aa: CASSSQDGSSNTGELFF
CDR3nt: TGTGCCAGCAGCTCCCAGGACGGCAGCTCGAACACCGGGGAGCTGTTTTTT

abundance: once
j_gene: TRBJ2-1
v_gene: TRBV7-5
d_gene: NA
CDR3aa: CASSGLKREGREQFF
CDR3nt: TGTGCCAGCAGCGGCCTTAAGCGGGAGGGTAGGGAGCAGTTCTTC

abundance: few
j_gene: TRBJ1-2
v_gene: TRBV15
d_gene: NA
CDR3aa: CATSRLGTDYGYTF
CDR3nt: TGTGCCACCAGCAGGCTCGGGACCGACTATGGCTACACCTTC

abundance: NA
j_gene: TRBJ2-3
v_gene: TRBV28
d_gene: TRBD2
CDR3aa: CASSLGVGGADTQYF
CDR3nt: TGTGCCAGCAGTTTAGGGGTGGGAGGGGCAGATACGCAGTATTTT

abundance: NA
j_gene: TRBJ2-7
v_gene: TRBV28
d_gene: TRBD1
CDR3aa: CASSSGTGISYEQYF
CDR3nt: TGTGCCAGCAGCTCCGGGACAGGGATTTCCTACGAGCAGTACTTC

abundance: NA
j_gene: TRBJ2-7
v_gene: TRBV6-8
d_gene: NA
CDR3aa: CASSDRSGWSYEQYF
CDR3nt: TGTGCCAGCAGTGACAGGTCGGGCTGGTCCTACGAGCAGTACTTC

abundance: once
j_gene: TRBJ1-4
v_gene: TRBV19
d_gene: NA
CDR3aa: CASRDGLNEKLFF
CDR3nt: TGTGCCAGCCGGGACGGACTAAATGAAAAACTGTTTTTT

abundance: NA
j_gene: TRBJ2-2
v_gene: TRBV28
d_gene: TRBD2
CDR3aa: CASSFLAGATTGELFF
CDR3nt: TGTGCCAGCAGTTTCCTAGCGGGGGCTACCACCGGGGAGCTGTTTTTT

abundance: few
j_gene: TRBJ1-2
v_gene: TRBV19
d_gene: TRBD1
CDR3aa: CASSMTAGRGPPGYTF
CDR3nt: TGTGCCAGTAGTATGACGGCCGGCAGGGGGCCTCCGGGCTACACCTTC

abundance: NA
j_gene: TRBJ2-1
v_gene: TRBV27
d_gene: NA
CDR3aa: CASSPGPNEQFF
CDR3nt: TGTGCCAGCAGTCCGGGGCCCAATGAGCAGTTCTTC

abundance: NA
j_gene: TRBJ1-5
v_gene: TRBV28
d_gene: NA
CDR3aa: CASSSPGEEQPQHF
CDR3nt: TGTGCCAGCAGCTCCCCAGGGGAGGAGCAGCCCCAGCATTTT

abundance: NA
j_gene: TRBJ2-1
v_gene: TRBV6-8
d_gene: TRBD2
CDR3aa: CASNPQRGAYNEQFF
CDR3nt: TGTGCCAGCAACCCGCAGCGGGGTGCATACAATGAGCAGTTCTTC